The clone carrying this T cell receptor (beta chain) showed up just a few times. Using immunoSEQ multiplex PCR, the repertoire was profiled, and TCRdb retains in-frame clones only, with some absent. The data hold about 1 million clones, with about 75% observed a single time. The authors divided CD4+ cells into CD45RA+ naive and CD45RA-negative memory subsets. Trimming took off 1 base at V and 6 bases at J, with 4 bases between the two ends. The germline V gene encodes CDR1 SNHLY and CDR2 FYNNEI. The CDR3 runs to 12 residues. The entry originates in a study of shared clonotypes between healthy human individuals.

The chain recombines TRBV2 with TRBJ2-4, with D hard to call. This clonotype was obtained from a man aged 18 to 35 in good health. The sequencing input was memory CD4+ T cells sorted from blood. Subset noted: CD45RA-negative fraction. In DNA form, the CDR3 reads TGTGCCAGCAGTGAAGTGGGAAACATTCAGTACTTC. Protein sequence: CASSEVGNIQYF.